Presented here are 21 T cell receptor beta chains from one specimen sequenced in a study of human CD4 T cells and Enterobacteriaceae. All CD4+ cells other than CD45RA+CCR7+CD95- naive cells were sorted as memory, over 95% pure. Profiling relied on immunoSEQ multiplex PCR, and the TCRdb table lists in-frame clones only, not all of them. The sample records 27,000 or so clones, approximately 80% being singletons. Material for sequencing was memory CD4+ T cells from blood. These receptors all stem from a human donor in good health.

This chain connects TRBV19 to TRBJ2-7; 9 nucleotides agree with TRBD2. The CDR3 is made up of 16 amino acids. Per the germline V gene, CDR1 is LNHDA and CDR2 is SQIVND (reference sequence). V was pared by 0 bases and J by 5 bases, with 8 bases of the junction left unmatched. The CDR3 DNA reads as TGTGCCAGTAGTATAGATACACCTAGCGGGACCCACGAGCAGTACTTC. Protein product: CASSIDTPSGTHEQYF.

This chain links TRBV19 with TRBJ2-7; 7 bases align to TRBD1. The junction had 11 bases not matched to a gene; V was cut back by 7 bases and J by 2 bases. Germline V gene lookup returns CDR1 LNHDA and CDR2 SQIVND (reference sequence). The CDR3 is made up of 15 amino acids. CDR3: CASTNGNRGPYEQYF. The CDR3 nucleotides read TGTGCCAGTACCAATGGGAACAGGGGCCCCTACGAGCAGTACTTC.

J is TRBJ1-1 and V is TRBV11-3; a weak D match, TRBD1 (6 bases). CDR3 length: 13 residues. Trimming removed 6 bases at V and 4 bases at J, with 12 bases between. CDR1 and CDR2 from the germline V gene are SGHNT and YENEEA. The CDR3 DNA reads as TGTGCCAGCAGTGCTGGGGGCGGCACTGAAGCTTTCTTT. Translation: CASSAGGGTEAFF.

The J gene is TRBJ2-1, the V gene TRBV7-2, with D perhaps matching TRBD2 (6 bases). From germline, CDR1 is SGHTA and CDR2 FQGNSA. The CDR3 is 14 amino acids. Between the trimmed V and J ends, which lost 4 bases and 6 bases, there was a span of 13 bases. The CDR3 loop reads CASSSSGVRNEQFF. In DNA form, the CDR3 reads TGTGCCAGCAGCTCCTCGGGAGTCCGCAATGAGCAGTTCTTC.

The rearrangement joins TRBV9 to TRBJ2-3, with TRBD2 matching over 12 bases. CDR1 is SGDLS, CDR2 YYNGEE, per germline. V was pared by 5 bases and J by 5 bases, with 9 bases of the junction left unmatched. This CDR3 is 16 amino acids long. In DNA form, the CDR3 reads TGTGCCAGCAGTTCGTCTAGCGGGAGGGGGGAAGATACGCAGTATTTT. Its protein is CASSSSSGRGEDTQYF.

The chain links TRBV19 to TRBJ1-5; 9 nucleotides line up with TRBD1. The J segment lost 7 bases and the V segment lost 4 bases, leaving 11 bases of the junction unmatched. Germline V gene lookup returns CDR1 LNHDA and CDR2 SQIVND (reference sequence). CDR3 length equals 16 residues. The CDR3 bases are TGTGCCAGTAGTACGACCCCGGGACAGGGAATCCAGCCCCAGCATTTT. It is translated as CASSTTPGQGIQPQHF.

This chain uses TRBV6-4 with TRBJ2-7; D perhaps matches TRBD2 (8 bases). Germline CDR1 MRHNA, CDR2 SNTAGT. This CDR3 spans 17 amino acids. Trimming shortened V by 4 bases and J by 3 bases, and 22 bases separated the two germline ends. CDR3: CASSVREGAGVNYEQYF. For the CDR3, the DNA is TGTGCCAGCAGTGTACGGGAGGGGGCAGGAGTAAACTACGAGCAGTACTTC.

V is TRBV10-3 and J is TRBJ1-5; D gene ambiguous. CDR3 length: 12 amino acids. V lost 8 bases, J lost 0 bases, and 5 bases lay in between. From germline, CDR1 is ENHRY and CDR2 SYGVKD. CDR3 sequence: CAIGDSNQPQHF. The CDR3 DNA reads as TGTGCCATCGGGGATAGCAATCAGCCCCAGCATTTT.

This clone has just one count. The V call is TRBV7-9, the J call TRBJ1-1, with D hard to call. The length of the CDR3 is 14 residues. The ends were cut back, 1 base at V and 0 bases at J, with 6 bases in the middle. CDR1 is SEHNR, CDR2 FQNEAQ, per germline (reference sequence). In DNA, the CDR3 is TGTGCCAGCAGCTTAGGGGGATTGAACACTGAAGCTTTCTTT. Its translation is CASSLGGLNTEAFF.

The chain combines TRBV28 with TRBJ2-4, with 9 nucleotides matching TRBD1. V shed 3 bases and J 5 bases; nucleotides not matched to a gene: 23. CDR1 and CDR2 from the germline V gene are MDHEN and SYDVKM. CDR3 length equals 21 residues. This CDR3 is CASSFWGRPGQGNSGENIQYF. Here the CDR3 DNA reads TGTGCCAGCAGTTTCTGGGGCCGTCCGGGACAGGGTAATAGTGGGGAAAACATTCAGTACTTC. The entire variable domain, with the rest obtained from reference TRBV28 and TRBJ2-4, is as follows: DVKVTQSSRYLVKRTGEKVFLECVQDMDHENMFWYRQDPGLGLRLIYFSYDVKMKEKGDIPEGYSVSREKKERFSLILESASTNQTSMYLCASSFWGRPGQGNSGENIQYFGAGTRLSVL.

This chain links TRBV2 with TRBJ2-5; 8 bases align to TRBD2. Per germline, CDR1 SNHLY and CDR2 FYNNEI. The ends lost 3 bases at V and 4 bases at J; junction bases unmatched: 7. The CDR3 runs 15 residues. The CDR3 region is CASSDSSGSGETQYF. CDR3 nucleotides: TGTGCCAGCAGTGATTCGAGCGGGAGCGGAGAGACCCAGTACTTC. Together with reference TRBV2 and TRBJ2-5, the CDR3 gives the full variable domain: EPEVTQTPSHQVTQMGQEVILRCVPISNHLYFYWYRQILGQKVEFLVSFYNNEISEKSEIFDDQFSVERPDGSNFTLKIRSTKLEDSAMYFCASSDSSGSGETQYFGPGTRLLVL.

CDR3 protein: CASSLGGGRQPQHF. Written as DNA, the CDR3 is TGTGCCAGCAGCTTAGGGGGAGGGCGACAGCCCCAGCATTTT. The chain couples TRBV7-2 to TRBJ1-5; D ambiguous. V lost 1 base to trimming and J lost 7 bases, with 11 bases between them. CDR3 length: 14 amino acids. Per the germline V gene, CDR1 is SGHTA and CDR2 is FQGNSA.

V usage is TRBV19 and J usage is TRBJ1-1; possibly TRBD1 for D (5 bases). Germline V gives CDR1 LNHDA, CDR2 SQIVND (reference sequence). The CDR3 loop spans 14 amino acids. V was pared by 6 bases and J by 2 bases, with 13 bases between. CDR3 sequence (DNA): TGTGCCAGTAGGAGGGGCAGTTCTAACACTGAAGCTTTCTTT. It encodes CASRRGSSNTEAFF.

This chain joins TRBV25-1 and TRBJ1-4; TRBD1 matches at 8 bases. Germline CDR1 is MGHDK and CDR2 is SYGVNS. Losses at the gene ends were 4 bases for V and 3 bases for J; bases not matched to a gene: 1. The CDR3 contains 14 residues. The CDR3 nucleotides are TGTGCCAGCAGTGGGACAGGGTCTAATGAAAAACTGTTTTTT. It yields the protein CASSGTGSNEKLFF.

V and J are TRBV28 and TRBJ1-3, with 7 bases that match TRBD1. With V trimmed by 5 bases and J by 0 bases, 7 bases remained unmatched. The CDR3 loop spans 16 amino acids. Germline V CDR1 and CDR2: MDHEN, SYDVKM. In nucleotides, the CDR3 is TGTGCCAGCAGTGAACCCACAGGGGTCTCTGGAAACACCATATATTTT. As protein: CASSEPTGVSGNTIYF. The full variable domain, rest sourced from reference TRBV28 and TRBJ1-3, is DVKVTQSSRYLVKRTGEKVFLECVQDMDHENMFWYRQDPGLGLRLIYFSYDVKMKEKGDIPEGYSVSREKKERFSLILESASTNQTSMYLCASSEPTGVSGNTIYFGEGSWLTVV.

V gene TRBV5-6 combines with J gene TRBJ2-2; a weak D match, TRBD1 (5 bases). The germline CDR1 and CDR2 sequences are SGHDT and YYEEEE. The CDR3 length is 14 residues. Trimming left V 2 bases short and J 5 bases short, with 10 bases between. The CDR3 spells CASSFPGSTGELFF. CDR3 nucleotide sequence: TGTGCCAGCAGCTTTCCAGGGTCTACCGGGGAGCTGTTTTTT.

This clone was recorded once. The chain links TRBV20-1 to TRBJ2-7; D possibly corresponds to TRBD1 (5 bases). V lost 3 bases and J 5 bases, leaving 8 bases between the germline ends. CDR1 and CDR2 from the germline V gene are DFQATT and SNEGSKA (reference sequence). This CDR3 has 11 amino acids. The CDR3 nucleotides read TGCAGTGCTAGCCCAGGGCACGAGCAGTACTTC. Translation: CSASPGHEQYF.

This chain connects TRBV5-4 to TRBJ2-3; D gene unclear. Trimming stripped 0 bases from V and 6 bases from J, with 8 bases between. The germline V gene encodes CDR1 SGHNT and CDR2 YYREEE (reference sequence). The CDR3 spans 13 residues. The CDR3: CASSLEDRDTQYF. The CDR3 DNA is TGTGCCAGCAGCTTGGAGGATCGCGATACGCAGTATTTT.

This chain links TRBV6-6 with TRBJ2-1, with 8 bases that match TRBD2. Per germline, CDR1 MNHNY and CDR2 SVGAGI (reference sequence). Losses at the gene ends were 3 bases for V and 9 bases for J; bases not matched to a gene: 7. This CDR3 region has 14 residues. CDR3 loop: CASSYGAGGGEQFF. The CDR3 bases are TGTGCCAGCAGTTATGGGGCGGGAGGAGGTGAGCAGTTCTTC.

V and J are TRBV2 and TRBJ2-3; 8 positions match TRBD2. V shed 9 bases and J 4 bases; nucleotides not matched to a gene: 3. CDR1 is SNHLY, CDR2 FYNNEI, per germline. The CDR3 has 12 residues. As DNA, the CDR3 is TGTGCCAGAGGACTAGCCCCAGATACGCAGTATTTT. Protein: CARGLAPDTQYF.

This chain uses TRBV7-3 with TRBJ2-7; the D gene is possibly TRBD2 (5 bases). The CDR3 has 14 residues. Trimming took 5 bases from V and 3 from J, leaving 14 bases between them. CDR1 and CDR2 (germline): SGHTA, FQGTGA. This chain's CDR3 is CASSLSGEGYEQYF. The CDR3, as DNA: TGTGCCAGCAGCCTGTCGGGCGAGGGCTACGAGCAGTACTTC.